Presented here are 18 T cell receptor beta chains from one specimen sequenced in a study of technical replicates of blood from a few donors. Assay: immunoSEQ multiplex PCR; the TCRdb copy retains only in-frame clones and omits some. The sample yields 95,000 to 100,000 clones, 96% seen once. The sequenced sample was T cells isolated from PBMCs. Receptors were obtained from a human donor in good health.

The rearrangement links TRBV6-5 to TRBJ1-1, with 9 bases fitting TRBD1. The CDR3 covers 15 residues. CDR1 MNHEY and CDR2 SVGAGI come from the germline V gene. V was pared by 7 bases and J by 5 bases, with 11 bases of the junction left unmatched. The chain's CDR3 is CASTPRGQGGTEAFF. CDR3 DNA sequence: TGTGCCAGCACCCCCAGGGGACAGGGAGGGACTGAAGCTTTCTTT.

The rearrangement joins TRBV6-5 to TRBJ1-1; D might be TRBD1 (5 bases). CDR1 is MNHEY, CDR2 SVGAGI, per germline. V was clipped by 0 bases and J by 11 bases, with 16 bases between them. There are 14 residues in the CDR3. CDR3 sequence reads: CASSYSRGKEDAFF. CDR3 nucleotides: TGTGCCAGCAGTTACTCCCGGGGGAAAGAGGATGCTTTCTTT.

The chain carries TRBV6-1 and TRBJ2-1, with 11 bases matching TRBD2. Germline V CDR1 and CDR2: MNHNS, SASEGT. The CDR3 is 14 residues long. The J segment lost 5 bases and the V segment lost 6 bases, leaving 3 bases of the junction unmatched. The CDR3 sequence: CASRPGLADNEQFF. CDR3 coding DNA: TGTGCCAGCAGACCGGGACTAGCGGACAATGAGCAGTTCTTC.

The rearrangement links TRBV9 to TRBJ1-1; D is undetermined. The V gene's germline CDR1 is SGDLS and CDR2 YYNGEE. The V end was cut by 0 bases, the J end by 1 base, with 4 bases between. This CDR3 has 13 residues. CDR3 loop: CASSVEQNTEAFF. DNA for the CDR3: TGTGCCAGCAGCGTAGAACAGAACACTGAAGCTTTCTTT.

The V and J genes are TRBV6-5 and TRBJ2-1; 9 bases match TRBD2. CDR1 and CDR2 from the germline V gene are MNHEY and SVGAGI. This CDR3 comprises 15 residues. The V segment lost 2 bases and the J segment 6 bases; nucleotides outside the gene matches: 5. This chain's CDR3 is CASSYATSGPNEQFF. The CDR3 bases are TGTGCCAGCAGTTACGCGACTAGCGGACCCAATGAGCAGTTCTTC.

The rearrangement joins TRBV28 to TRBJ2-5; 7 nucleotides match TRBD2. Germline assignment: CDR1 MDHEN and CDR2 SYDVKM. The CDR3 length is 16 residues. V was pared by 3 bases and J by 3 bases, with 10 bases of the junction left unmatched. The CDR3 sequence: CASSFLGGSAKETQYF. Here the CDR3 DNA reads TGTGCCAGCAGTTTTCTAGGCGGGAGCGCTAAAGAGACCCAGTACTTC.

The chain combines TRBV5-1 with TRBJ2-3, with TRBD2 matching over 7 bases. Germline V gives CDR1 SGHRS, CDR2 YFSETQ. The CDR3 length is 16 residues. The V segment lost 0 bases and the J segment 2 bases; nucleotides outside the gene matches: 6. CDR3 amino acids: CASSLGLADTTDTQYF. The CDR3 DNA reads as TGCGCCAGCAGCTTGGGGCTAGCGGACACCACAGATACGCAGTATTTT.

V usage is TRBV6-4 and J usage is TRBJ1-6, with a weak D call TRBD1 (6 bases). In germline, CDR1 is MRHNA, CDR2 SNTAGT. V lost 6 bases and J 7 bases, leaving 16 bases between the germline ends. This CDR3 has 15 amino acids. CDR3 residues: CASSLLGQGNSPLHF. The CDR3 DNA reads as TGTGCCAGCAGCCTTCTGGGGCAGGGGAATTCACCCCTCCACTTT.

The V gene is TRBV2, the J gene TRBJ2-5; 9 bases match TRBD2. V lost 10 bases, J lost 4 bases, and 4 bases stayed unmatched. Germline V CDR1 and CDR2: SNHLY, FYNNEI. This CDR3 is built from 12 residues. The CDR3 reads CAKRGEGETQYF. In nucleotides, the CDR3 is TGTGCCAAGCGGGGGGAGGGAGAGACCCAGTACTTC.

The chain couples TRBV6-6 to TRBJ1-2; tentative D call: TRBD1 (6 bases). Germline V gene data show CDR1 as MNHNY and CDR2 as SVGAGI (reference sequence). V was clipped by 4 bases and J by 8 bases, with 14 bases between them. The CDR3 is made up of 13 amino acids. This CDR3 is CASSLEQGGGYTF. The CDR3 DNA sequence: TGTGCCAGCAGTTTGGAACAGGGCGGGGGCTACACCTTC.

The gene calls are TRBV30 and TRBJ2-7, with a possible D match to TRBD2 (5 bases). Between the trimmed V and J ends, which lost 3 bases and 2 bases, there was a span of 8 bases. From germline, CDR1 is GTSNPN and CDR2 SVGIG (reference sequence). This CDR3 has 12 amino acids. CDR3 in DNA: TGTGCCTGGAGGGACTTGACCTACGAGCAGTACTTC. It codes for CAWRDLTYEQYF.

The chain carries TRBV4-1 and TRBJ1-1, with 9 bases that match TRBD1. Per germline, CDR1 MGHRA and CDR2 YSYEKL. The CDR3 loop spans 16 amino acids. The trim removed 2 bases at V and 5 bases at J, leaving 9 bases unmatched. The CDR3 loop reads CASSQFPGQGHTEAFF. The CDR3 nucleotides read TGCGCCAGCAGCCAATTCCCGGGACAGGGTCATACTGAAGCTTTCTTT.

This chain links TRBV2 with TRBJ1-2; D possibly corresponds to TRBD1 (5 bases). Trimming stripped 1 base from V and 8 bases from J, with 14 bases between. The CDR3 has 14 amino acids. In germline, CDR1 is SNHLY, CDR2 FYNNEI. CDR3 nucleotides: TGTGCCAGCAGTGAAGGGGGCGGGGGTAGCGGCTACACCTTC. Its protein is CASSEGGGGSGYTF.

The chain has TRBV7-9 and TRBJ2-1; 8 bases are a match to TRBD1. Germline assignment: CDR1 SEHNR and CDR2 FQNEAQ (reference sequence). The CDR3 has 12 residues. Trimming removed 3 bases from V and 10 bases from J; junction bases left unmatched: 2. CDR3 sequence: CASSFQGAEQFF. The CDR3 DNA sequence: TGTGCCAGCAGCTTTCAGGGGGCGGAGCAGTTCTTC.

The V and J genes are TRBV27 and TRBJ1-2; 9 nucleotides agree with TRBD1. Germline CDR1 is MNHEY and CDR2 is SMNVEV (reference sequence). The ends lost 7 bases at V and 4 bases at J; junction bases unmatched: 10. The length of the CDR3 is 15 residues. The CDR3 DNA reads TGTGCCAGCACCAGTGTGGACAGGGGAATCTATGGCTACACCTTC. Amino acid sequence: CASTSVDRGIYGYTF.

This rearrangement joins TRBV6-1 to TRBJ2-2, with TRBD1 matching over 8 bases. CDR1 and CDR2 from the germline V gene are MNHNS and SASEGT. This CDR3 region has 17 residues. Trimming took 3 bases from V and 1 from J; bases not matched to a gene: 7. The CDR3 DNA follows: TGTGCCAGCAGTGACGACAGGGGTATAGGGAACACCGGGGAGCTGTTTTTT. Encoded protein: CASSDDRGIGNTGELFF.

V is TRBV11-2 and J is TRBJ2-7; 7 positions match TRBD2. The J segment lost 3 bases and the V segment lost 6 bases, leaving 5 bases of the junction unmatched. CDR1 SGHAT and CDR2 FQNNGV come from the germline V gene. The CDR3 loop spans 13 amino acids. The CDR3 protein is CASSLGEGYEQYF. CDR3 DNA sequence: TGTGCCAGCAGTCTAGGGGAGGGCTACGAGCAGTACTTC.

This chain uses TRBV5-1 with TRBJ2-7; no clear D gene. Germline CDR1 and CDR2: SGHRS and YFSETQ. This CDR3 is 12 amino acids long. V was clipped by 6 bases and J by 6 bases, with 13 bases between them. The CDR3 spells CASNDPSGEQYF. Written as DNA, the CDR3 is TGCGCCAGCAACGATCCCTCGGGCGAGCAGTACTTC.